Listed below are T cell receptor beta chains from one sample, sequenced in a study of response to subunit inactivated influenza vaccine. MiXCR, run by TCRdb on the RT-PCR reads, gives a single entry per CDR3 protein. This sample carries about 240,000 distinct CDR3 sequences, 12% of them seen once, and the ten largest clones take 7.8%. The sequencing here drew on non-naive T cells sorted from PBMCs, taken 14 days before vaccination. All receptors come from a man aged 50 or older who received an inactivated influenza vaccine. CDR3s include the opening cysteine and the closing phenylalanine or tryptophan. D genes are given only for firm matches. A clone size is listed for some rows: how often the clone was seen (once, few, many), or a class if it is expanded.

j_gene: TRBJ2-7; d_gene: TRBD1; v_gene: TRBV10-2; abundance: few; CDR3aa: CASSEAGGYEQYF; CDR3nt: TGCGCCAGCAGTGAAGCAGGGGGCTACGAGCAGTACTTC
j_gene: TRBJ2-7; d_gene: -; v_gene: TRBV12-3/TRBV12-4; abundance: many; CDR3aa: CASSLGKGGPEEQYF; CDR3nt: TGTGCCAGCAGTTTAGGGAAGGGTGGCCCGGAGGAGCAGTACTTC
j_gene: TRBJ1-5; d_gene: TRBD1; v_gene: TRBV11-2; abundance: -; CDR3aa: CASSWDRAQPQHF; CDR3nt: TGTGCCAGCAGCTGGGACAGGGCGCAGCCCCAGCATTTT
j_gene: TRBJ1-1; d_gene: TRBD1; v_gene: TRBV2; abundance: few; CDR3aa: CASSGPGGTEAFF; CDR3nt: TGTGCCAGCAGTGGCCCAGGGGGCACTGAAGCTTTCTTT
j_gene: TRBJ2-5; d_gene: TRBD2; v_gene: TRBV10-3; abundance: many; CDR3aa: CAIGRGLAGTETQYF; CDR3nt: TGTGCCATCGGACGGGGACTAGCGGGAACGGAGACCCAGTACTTC
j_gene: TRBJ1-5; d_gene: -; v_gene: TRBV12-3/TRBV12-4; abundance: -; CDR3aa: CASSQDITTPQHF; CDR3nt: TGTGCCAGCAGTCAGGACATCACTACGCCCCAGCATTTT
j_gene: TRBJ2-5; d_gene: -; v_gene: TRBV7-6; abundance: -; CDR3aa: CASSHAVGGGTETQYF; CDR3nt: TGTGCCAGCAGCCATGCAGTCGGGGGAGGAACAGAGACCCAGTACTTC
j_gene: TRBJ1-2; d_gene: -; v_gene: TRBV27; abundance: few; CDR3aa: CASSDGAYGYTF; CDR3nt: TGTGCCAGCAGTGACGGGGCCTATGGCTACACCTTC
j_gene: TRBJ2-2; d_gene: -; v_gene: TRBV6-1; abundance: few; CDR3aa: CASFRNANTGELFF; CDR3nt: TGTGCCAGCTTCAGGAACGCGAACACCGGGGAGCTGTTTTTT
j_gene: TRBJ2-5; d_gene: -; v_gene: TRBV18; abundance: -; CDR3aa: CASSLSRAGETQYF; CDR3nt: TGTGCCAGCTCACTGTCGAGGGCTGGGGAGACCCAGTACTTC
j_gene: TRBJ2-7; d_gene: -; v_gene: TRBV10-3; abundance: many; CDR3aa: CAIHPGGTDTYEQYF; CDR3nt: TGTGCCATCCACCCAGGGGGGACGGATACCTACGAGCAGTACTTC
j_gene: TRBJ2-1; d_gene: TRBD1; v_gene: TRBV24-1; abundance: many; CDR3aa: CATSDWDRSGNEQFF; CDR3nt: TGTGCCACCAGTGATTGGGACAGGTCAGGCAATGAGCAGTTCTTC
j_gene: TRBJ1-2; d_gene: -; v_gene: TRBV7-9; abundance: -; CDR3aa: CASSSWTVYGYTF; CDR3nt: TGTGCCAGCAGCTCCTGGACGGTCTATGGCTACACCTTC
j_gene: TRBJ2-3; d_gene: -; v_gene: TRBV6-5; abundance: many; CDR3aa: CASSYDRAGTDTDTQYF; CDR3nt: TGTGCCAGCAGTTACGATCGGGCAGGAACCGACACAGATACGCAGTATTTT
j_gene: TRBJ2-1; d_gene: TRBD2; v_gene: TRBV12-3/TRBV12-4; abundance: -; CDR3aa: CASSLGTGGRFLLHEQFF; CDR3nt: TGTGCCAGCAGTTTAGGGACGGGGGGGCGTTTTTTGTTACATGAGCAGTTCTTC
j_gene: TRBJ2-5; d_gene: -; v_gene: TRBV5-1; abundance: -; CDR3aa: CASSLARTLQETQYF; CDR3nt: TGCGCCAGCAGCTTGGCCAGGACTTTACAAGAGACCCAGTACTTC
j_gene: TRBJ2-1; d_gene: -; v_gene: TRBV2; abundance: -; CDR3aa: CASSEPPGVKIYNEQFF; CDR3nt: TGTGCCAGCAGTGAACCCCCGGGGGTCAAGATATACAATGAGCAGTTCTTC
j_gene: TRBJ2-3; d_gene: -; v_gene: TRBV7-2; abundance: many; CDR3aa: CASSSRRAGDTQYF; CDR3nt: TGTGCCAGCAGCTCAAGGAGGGCCGGGGATACGCAGTATTTT
j_gene: TRBJ2-2; d_gene: -; v_gene: TRBV7-9; abundance: medium-sized; CDR3aa: CASSKLNTGELFF; CDR3nt: TGTGCCAGCAGCAAACTTAACACCGGGGAGCTGTTTTTT
j_gene: TRBJ1-1; d_gene: -; v_gene: TRBV12-3/TRBV12-4; abundance: many; CDR3aa: CASSSLLDTGRGTEAFF; CDR3nt: TGTGCCAGCAGTTCACTCCTGGATACTGGGCGGGGCACTGAAGCTTTCTTT
j_gene: TRBJ1-1; d_gene: -; v_gene: TRBV12-3/TRBV12-4; abundance: few; CDR3aa: CASKAGARYTEAFF; CDR3nt: TGTGCCAGCAAGGCGGGGGCGCGGTACACTGAAGCTTTCTTT
j_gene: TRBJ1-1; d_gene: TRBD1; v_gene: TRBV3-1; abundance: -; CDR3aa: CASREAGGFTEAFF; CDR3nt: TGTGCCAGCAGAGAAGCAGGGGGCTTCACTGAAGCTTTCTTT
j_gene: TRBJ2-1; d_gene: -; v_gene: TRBV7-9; abundance: many; CDR3aa: CASSRPVGPGMNEQFF; CDR3nt: TGTGCCAGCAGCCGACCCGTAGGTCCGGGGATGAATGAGCAGTTCTTC
j_gene: TRBJ1-4; d_gene: -; v_gene: TRBV7-2; abundance: -; CDR3aa: CASSGFRGRLFF; CDR3nt: TGTGCCAGCAGCGGGTTTAGGGGACGGCTGTTTTTT
j_gene: TRBJ1-6; d_gene: -; v_gene: TRBV6-1; abundance: few; CDR3aa: CASSVYTEDNSPLHF; CDR3nt: TGTGCCAGCAGTGTATATACAGAGGATAATTCACCCCTCCACTTT
j_gene: TRBJ2-3; d_gene: -; v_gene: TRBV5-1; abundance: -; CDR3aa: CASSLDRFPDTQYF; CDR3nt: TGCGCCAGCAGCTTGGACAGGTTCCCAGATACGCAGTATTTT
j_gene: TRBJ2-7; d_gene: TRBD1; v_gene: TRBV6-6; abundance: many; CDR3aa: CASSNRGNYEQYF; CDR3nt: TGTGCCAGCAGCAACAGGGGTAACTACGAGCAGTACTTC
j_gene: TRBJ2-3; d_gene: TRBD1; v_gene: TRBV7-2; abundance: few; CDR3aa: CASSLATGYPTDTQYF; CDR3nt: TGTGCCAGCAGCTTAGCGACAGGGTACCCCACAGATACGCAGTATTTT
j_gene: TRBJ2-1; d_gene: -; v_gene: TRBV15; abundance: few; CDR3aa: CATSRDASSYNEQFF; CDR3nt: TGTGCCACCAGCAGAGATGCCTCCTCCTACAATGAGCAGTTCTTC
j_gene: TRBJ2-2; d_gene: -; v_gene: TRBV7-9; abundance: -; CDR3aa: CASSLAGRSNTGELFF; CDR3nt: TGTGCCAGCAGCTTAGCTGGCAGGTCGAACACCGGGGAGCTGTTTTTT
j_gene: TRBJ1-2; d_gene: -; v_gene: TRBV7-2; abundance: -; CDR3aa: CASSLVESSGYTF; CDR3nt: TGTGCCAGCAGCCTAGTGGAATCGTCTGGCTACACCTTC